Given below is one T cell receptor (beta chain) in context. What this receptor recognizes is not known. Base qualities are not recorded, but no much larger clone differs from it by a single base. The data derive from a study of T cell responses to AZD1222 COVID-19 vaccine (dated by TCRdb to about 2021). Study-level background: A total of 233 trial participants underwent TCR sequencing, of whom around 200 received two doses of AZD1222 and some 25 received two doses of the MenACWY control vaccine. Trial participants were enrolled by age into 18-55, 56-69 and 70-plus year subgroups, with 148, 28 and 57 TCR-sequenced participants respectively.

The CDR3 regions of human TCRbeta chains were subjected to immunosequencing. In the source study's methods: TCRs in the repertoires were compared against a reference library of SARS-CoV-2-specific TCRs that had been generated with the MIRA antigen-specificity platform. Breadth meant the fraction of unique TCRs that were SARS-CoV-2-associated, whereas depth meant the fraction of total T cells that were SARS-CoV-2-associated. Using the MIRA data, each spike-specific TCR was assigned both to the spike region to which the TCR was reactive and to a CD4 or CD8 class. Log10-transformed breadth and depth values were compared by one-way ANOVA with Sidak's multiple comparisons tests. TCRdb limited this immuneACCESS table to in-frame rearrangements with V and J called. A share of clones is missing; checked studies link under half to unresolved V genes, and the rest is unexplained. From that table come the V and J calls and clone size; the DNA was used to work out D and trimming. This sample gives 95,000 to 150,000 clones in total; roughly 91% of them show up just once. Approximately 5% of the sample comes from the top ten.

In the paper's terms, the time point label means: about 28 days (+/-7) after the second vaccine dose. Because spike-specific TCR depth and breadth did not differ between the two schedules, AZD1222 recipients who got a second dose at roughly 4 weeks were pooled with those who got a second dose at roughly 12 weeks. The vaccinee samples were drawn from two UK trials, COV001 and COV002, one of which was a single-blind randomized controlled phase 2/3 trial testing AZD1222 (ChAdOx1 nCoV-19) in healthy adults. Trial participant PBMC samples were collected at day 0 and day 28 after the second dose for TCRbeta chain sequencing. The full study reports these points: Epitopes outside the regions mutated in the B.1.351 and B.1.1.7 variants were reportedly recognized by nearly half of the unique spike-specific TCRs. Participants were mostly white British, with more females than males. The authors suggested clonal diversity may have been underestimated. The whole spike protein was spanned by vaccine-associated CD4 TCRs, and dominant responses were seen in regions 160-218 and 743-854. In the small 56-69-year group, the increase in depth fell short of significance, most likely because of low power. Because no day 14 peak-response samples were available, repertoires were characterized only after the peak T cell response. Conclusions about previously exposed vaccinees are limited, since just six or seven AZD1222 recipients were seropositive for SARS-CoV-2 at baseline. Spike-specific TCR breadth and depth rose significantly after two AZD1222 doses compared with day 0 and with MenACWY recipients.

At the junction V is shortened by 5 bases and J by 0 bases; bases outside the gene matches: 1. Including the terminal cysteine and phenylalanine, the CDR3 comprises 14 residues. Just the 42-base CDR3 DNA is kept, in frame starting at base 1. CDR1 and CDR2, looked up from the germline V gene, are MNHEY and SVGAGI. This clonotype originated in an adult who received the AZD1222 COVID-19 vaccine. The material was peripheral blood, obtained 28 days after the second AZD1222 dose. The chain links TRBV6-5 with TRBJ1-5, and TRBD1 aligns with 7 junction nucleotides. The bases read TGTGCCAGCAGTCGACAGGGTAGCAATCAGCCCCAGCATTTT. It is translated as CASSRQGSNQPQHF.